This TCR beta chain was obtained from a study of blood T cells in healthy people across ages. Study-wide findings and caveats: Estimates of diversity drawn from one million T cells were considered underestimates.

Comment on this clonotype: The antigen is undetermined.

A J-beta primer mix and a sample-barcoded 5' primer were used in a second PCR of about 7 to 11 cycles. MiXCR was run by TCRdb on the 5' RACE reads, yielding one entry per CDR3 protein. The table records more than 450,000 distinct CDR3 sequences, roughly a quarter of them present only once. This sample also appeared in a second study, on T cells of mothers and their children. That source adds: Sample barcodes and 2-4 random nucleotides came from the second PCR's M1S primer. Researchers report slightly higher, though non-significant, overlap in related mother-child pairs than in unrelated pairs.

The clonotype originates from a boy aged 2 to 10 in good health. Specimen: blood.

The CDR3 protein is CASSDPSLAGGETQYF. Written as DNA, the CDR3 is TGCGCCAGCAGTGACCCCTCCTTAGCGGGGGGCGAGACCCAGTACTTC. The chain couples TRBV10-2 to TRBJ2-5, with 10 bases matching TRBD2. Looked up from germline, CDR1 is WSHSY and CDR2 is SAAADI. This CDR3 has 16 residues. Trimming cost V 3 bases and J 5 bases; bases outside gene matches: 9.